The subject of this entry is one T cell receptor beta chain. Its cognate antigen is unknown. V lost 1 base to trimming and J lost 8 bases; unmatched junction nucleotides: 10. The CDR3 loop spans 15 amino acids. CDR1 and CDR2 (germline): SGHRS, YFSETQ. This entry comes from a study of cytomegalovirus exposure and HLA in healthy donors. As for the donors, each was a healthy bone marrow donor. The PCR made use of 60 Vbeta and 13 Jbeta primers. The protocol was immunoSEQ multiplex PCR, while the TCRdb copy is restricted to in-frame clones and leaves out a portion. Here the sample spans roughly 98,000 clones, about two thirds being singletons. Broader study findings: Earlier results showed most TCR beta V segments being productive about 87% or about 30% of the time.

The chain links TRBV5-1 to TRBJ1-1; 8 bases fit TRBD1. Input material: PBMCs. This sequence originates from a middle-aged man in good health and CMV-seronegative. CDR3 loop: CASSLLGGQGAEAFF. The CDR3 bases are TGCGCCAGCAGCTTGTTGGGAGGTCAGGGGGCCGAAGCTTTCTTT. Variable domain in full (rest from reference TRBV5-1 and TRBJ1-1): KAGVTQTPRYLIKTRGQQVTLSCSPISGHRSVSWYQQTPGQGLQFLFEYFSETQRNKGNFPGRFSGRQFSNSRSEMNVSTLELGDSALYLCASSLLGGQGAEAFFGQGTRLTVV.